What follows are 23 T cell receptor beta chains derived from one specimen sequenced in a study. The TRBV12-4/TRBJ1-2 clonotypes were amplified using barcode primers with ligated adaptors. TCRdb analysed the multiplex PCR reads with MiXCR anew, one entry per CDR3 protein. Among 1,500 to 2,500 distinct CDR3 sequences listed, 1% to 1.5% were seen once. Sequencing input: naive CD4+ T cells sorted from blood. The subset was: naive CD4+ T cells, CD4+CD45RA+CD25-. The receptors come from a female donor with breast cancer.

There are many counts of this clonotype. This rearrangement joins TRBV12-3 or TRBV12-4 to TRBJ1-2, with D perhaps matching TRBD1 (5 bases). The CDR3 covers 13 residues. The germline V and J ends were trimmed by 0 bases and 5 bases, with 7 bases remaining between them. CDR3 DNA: TGTGCCAGCAGTTTAGCGACAGTTTATGGCTACACCTTC. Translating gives CASSLATVYGYTF.

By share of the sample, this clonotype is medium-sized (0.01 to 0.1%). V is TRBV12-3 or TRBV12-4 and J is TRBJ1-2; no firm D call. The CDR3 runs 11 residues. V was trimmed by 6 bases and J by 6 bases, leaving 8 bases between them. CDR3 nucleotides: TGTGCCAGCAGCCCATTACATGGCTACACCTTC. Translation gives CASSPLHGYTF.

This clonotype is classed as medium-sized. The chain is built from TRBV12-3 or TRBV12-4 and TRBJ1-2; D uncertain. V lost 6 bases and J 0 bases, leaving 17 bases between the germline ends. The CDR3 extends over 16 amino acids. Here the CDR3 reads CASRPLLQGSNYGYTF. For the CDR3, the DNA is TGTGCCAGCAGACCGCTACTCCAAGGATCTAACTATGGCTACACCTTC.

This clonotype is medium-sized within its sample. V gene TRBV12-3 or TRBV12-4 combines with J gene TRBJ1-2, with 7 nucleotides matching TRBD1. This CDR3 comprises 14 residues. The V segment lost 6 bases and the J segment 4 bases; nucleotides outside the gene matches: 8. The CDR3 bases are TGTGCCAGCAGGACCCGGACAGGCGTCTATGGCTACACCTTC. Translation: CASRTRTGVYGYTF.

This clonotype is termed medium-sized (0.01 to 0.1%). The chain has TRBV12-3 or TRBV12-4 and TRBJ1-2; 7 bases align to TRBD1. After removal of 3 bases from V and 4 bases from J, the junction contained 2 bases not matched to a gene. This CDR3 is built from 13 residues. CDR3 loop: CASSFGTAYGYTF. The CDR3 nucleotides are TGTGCCAGCAGTTTTGGGACAGCCTATGGCTACACCTTC.

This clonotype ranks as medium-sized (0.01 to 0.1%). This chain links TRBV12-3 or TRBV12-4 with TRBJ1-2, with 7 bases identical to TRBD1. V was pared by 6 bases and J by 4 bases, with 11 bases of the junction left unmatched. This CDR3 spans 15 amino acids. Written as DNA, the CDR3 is TGTGCCAGCAGGCCCTCGGGACAGCCGAGCTATGGCTACACCTTC. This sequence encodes CASRPSGQPSYGYTF.

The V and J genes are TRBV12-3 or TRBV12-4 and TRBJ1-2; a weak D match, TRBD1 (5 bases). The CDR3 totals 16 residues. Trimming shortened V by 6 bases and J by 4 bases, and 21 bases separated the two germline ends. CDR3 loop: CASSPHGGRAGYGYTF. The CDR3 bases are TGTGCCAGCAGCCCTCATGGTGGCAGGGCCGGCTATGGCTACACCTTC.

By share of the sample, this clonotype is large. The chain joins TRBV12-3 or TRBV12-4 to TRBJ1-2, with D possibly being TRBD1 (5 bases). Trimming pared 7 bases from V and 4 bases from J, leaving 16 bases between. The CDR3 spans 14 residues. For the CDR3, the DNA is TGTGCCAGCACTCAATCCCAGGGAACCTATGGCTACACCTTC. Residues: CASTQSQGTYGYTF.

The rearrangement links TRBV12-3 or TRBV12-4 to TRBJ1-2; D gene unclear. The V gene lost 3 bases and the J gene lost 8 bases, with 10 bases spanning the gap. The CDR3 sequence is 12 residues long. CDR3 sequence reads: CASSFQEYGYTF. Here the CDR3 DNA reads TGTGCCAGCAGTTTCCAGGAGTACGGCTACACCTTC.

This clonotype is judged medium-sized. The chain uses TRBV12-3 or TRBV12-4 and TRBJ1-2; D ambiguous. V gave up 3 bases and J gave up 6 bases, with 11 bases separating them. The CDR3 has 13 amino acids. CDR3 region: CASSLGGIDGYTF. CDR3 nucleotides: TGTGCCAGCAGTTTGGGAGGAATCGATGGCTACACCTTC.

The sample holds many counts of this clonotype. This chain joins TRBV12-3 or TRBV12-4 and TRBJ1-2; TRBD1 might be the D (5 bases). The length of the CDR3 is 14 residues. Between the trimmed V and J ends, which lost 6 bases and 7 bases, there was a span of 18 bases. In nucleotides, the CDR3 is TGTGCCAGCAGCATCGGCTGGGACCGGTTTGGCTACACCTTC. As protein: CASSIGWDRFGYTF.

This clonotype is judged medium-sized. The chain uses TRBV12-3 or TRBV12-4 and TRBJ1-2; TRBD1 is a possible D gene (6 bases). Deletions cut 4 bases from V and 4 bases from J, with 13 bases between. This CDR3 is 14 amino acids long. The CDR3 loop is CASSSTGSLYGYTF. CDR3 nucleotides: TGTGCCAGCAGTTCAACAGGGTCCCTCTATGGCTACACCTTC.

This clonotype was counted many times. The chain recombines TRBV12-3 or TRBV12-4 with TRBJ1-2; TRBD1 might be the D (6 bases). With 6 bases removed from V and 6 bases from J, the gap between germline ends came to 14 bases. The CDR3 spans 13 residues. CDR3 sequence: CASSSGTIHGYTF. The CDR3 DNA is TGTGCCAGCAGCTCCGGGACAATCCATGGCTACACCTTC.

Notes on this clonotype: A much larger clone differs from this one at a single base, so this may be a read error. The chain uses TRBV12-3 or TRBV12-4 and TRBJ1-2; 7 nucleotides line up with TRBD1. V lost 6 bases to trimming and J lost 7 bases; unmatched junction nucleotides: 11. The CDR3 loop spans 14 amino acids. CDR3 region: CASSHGQARCGYTF. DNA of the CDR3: TGTGCCAGCAGCCATGGACAGGCCCGTTGTGGCTACACCTTC.

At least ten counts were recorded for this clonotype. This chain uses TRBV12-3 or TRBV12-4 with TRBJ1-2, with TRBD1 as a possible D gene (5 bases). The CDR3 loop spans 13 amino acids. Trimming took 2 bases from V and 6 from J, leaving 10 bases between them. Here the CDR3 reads CASSLLQVDGYTF. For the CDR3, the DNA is TGTGCCAGCAGTTTATTACAGGTGGATGGCTACACCTTC.

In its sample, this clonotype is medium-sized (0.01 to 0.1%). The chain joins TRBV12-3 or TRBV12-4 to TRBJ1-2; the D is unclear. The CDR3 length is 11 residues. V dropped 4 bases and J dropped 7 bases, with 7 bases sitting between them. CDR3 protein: CASSSVRGYTF. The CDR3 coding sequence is TGTGCCAGCAGTTCGGTGCGTGGCTACACCTTC.

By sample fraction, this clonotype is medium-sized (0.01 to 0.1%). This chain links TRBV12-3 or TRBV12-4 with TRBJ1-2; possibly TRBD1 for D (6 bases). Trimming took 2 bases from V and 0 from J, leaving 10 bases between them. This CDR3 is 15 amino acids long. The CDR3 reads CASSLSGTPNYGYTF. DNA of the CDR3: TGTGCCAGCAGTTTATCCGGGACACCTAACTATGGCTACACCTTC.

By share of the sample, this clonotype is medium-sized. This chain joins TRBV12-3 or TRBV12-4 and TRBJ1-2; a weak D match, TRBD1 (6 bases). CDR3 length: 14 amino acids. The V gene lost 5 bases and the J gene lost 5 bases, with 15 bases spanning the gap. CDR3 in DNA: TGTGCCAGCAGTCCTATAACAGGGCGGTATGGCTACACCTTC. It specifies CASSPITGRYGYTF.

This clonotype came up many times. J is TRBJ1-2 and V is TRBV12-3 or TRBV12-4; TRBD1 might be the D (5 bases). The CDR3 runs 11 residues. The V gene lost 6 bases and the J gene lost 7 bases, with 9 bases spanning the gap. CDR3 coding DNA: TGTGCCAGCAGGGACATCGGTGGCTACACCTTC. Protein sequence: CASRDIGGYTF.

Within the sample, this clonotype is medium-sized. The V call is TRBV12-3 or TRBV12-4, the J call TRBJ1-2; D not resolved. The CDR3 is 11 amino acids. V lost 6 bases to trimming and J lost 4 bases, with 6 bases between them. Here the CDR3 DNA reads TGTGCCAGCAGCCACCTCTATGGCTACACCTTC. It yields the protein CASSHLYGYTF.

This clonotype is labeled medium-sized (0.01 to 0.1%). CDR3 in amino acids: CASSPRRSGNYGYTF. CDR3 bases: TGTGCCAGCAGTCCACGAAGATCGGGAAACTATGGCTACACCTTC. This chain uses TRBV12-3 or TRBV12-4 with TRBJ1-2; unclear D gene. This CDR3 is built from 15 residues. Trimming removed 5 bases from V and 2 bases from J, with 15 bases in between.

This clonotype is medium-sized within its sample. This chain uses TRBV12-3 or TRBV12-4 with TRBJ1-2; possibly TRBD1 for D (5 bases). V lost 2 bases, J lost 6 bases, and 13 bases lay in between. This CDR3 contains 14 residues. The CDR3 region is CASSLTFRDHGYTF. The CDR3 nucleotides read TGTGCCAGCAGTTTAACATTTCGGGACCATGGCTACACCTTC.

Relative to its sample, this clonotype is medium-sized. CDR3 sequence (DNA): TGTGCCAGCAGTCCGCCTGGGAAATCTAACTATGGCTACACCTTC. Translation gives CASSPPGKSNYGYTF. The J gene is TRBJ1-2, the V gene TRBV12-3 or TRBV12-4; D is ambiguous. The ends were cut back, 5 bases at V and 0 bases at J, with 13 bases in the middle. CDR3 length equals 15 residues.